These 4 T cell receptor beta chains originate from one sample sequenced in a study of blood T cell repertoires in COVID-19. Using immunoSEQ multiplex PCR, the repertoire was profiled, and TCRdb retains in-frame clones only, with some absent. Of about 170,000 clones in the sample, 70% to 90% were seen once. The sample taken for sequencing was peripheral blood. These receptors originate from a man over 45 who had recovered from COVID-19.

The rearrangement uses TRBV6-6 and TRBJ2-7; TRBD2 might be the D (6 bases). The CDR3 is 13 amino acids. The V gene's germline CDR1 is MNHNY and CDR2 SVGAGI (reference sequence). Trimming removed 7 bases from V and 2 bases from J, with 12 bases in between. The CDR3: CASKWREAYEQYF. DNA of the CDR3: TGTGCCAGCAAGTGGCGGGAAGCCTACGAGCAGTACTTC.

The chain carries TRBV12-3 or TRBV12-4 and TRBJ2-7, with TRBD1 matching 7 bases. The ends lost 5 bases at V and 3 bases at J; junction bases unmatched: 4. The CDR3 has 13 amino acids. The chain's CDR3 is CASSMRTGYEQYF. DNA of the CDR3: TGTGCCAGCAGTATGAGGACAGGCTACGAGCAGTACTTC.

The chain joins TRBV5-4 to TRBJ1-5; tentatively, D is TRBD1 (6 bases). The CDR3 length is 16 residues. CDR1 is SGHNT, CDR2 YYREEE, per germline (reference sequence). The V end lost 0 bases, the J end lost 4 bases, and 14 bases lay between the germline ends. The DNA for the CDR3 is TGTGCCAGCAGCTTGGGTCCCGGGACACCGAATCAGCCCCAGCATTTT. Protein sequence: CASSLGPGTPNQPQHF.

This sequence joins TRBV27 and TRBJ2-1, with 9 bases fitting TRBD2. V was clipped by 3 bases and J by 5 bases; unmatched bases: 8. CDR1 MNHEY and CDR2 SMNVEV come from the germline V gene (reference sequence). The CDR3 is made up of 16 amino acids. CDR3 protein: CASSFNGGRADNEQFF. As DNA, the CDR3 is TGTGCCAGCAGTTTCAACGGCGGGAGGGCCGACAATGAGCAGTTCTTC.